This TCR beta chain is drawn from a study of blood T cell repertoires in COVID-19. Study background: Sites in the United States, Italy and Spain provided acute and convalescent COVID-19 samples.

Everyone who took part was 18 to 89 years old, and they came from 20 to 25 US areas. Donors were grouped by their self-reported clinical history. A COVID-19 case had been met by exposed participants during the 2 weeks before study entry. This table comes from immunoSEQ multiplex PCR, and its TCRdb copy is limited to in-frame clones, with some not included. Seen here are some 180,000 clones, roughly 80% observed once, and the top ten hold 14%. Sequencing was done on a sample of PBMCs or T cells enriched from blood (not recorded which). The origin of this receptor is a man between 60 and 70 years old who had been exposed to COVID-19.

The CDR3 region is CASSPEPGTKRTPGELFF. As DNA, the CDR3 is TGCGCCAGCAGCCCGGAGCCCGGGACTAAAAGAACCCCCGGGGAGCTGTTTTTT. The chain has TRBV5-1 and TRBJ2-2; 7 bases are a match to TRBD2. CDR1 is SGHRS and CDR2 is YFSETQ in the germline V gene. The V segment lost 4 bases and the J segment 6 bases; nucleotides outside the gene matches: 18. This CDR3 contains 18 residues.